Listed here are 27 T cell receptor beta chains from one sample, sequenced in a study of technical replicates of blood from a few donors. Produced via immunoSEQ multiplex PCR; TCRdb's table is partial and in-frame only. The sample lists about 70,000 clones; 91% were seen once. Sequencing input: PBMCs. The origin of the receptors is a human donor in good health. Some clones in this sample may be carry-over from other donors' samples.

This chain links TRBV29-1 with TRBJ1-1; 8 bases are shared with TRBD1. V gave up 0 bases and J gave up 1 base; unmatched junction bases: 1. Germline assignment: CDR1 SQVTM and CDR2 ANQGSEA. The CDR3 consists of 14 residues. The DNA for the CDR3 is TGCAGCGTTGAAGATGACAGGGGGAACACTGAAGCTTTCTTT. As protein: CSVEDDRGNTEAFF.

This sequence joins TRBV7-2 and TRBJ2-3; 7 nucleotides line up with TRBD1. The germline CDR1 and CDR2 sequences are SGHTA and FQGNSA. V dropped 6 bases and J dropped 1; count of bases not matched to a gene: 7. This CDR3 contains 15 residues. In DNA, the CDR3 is TGTGCCAGCAGATCAGATCAGGGGGGCACAGATACGCAGTATTTT. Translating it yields CASRSDQGGTDTQYF.

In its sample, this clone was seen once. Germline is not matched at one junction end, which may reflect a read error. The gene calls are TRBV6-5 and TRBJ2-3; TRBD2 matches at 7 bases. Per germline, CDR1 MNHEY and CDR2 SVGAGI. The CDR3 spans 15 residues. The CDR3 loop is CASSDSSGGADTQYF. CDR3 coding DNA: TGTGCCAGCAGTGACTCGAGTGGGGGGGCAGATACGCAGTATTTT.

The CDR3 bases are TGTGCCATCAGTGGAGAACTAGGCAATCAGCCCCAGCATTTT. As protein: CAISGELGNQPQHF. This chain joins TRBV10-3 and TRBJ1-5; D call uncertain. Trimming cost V 4 bases and J 2 bases, with 9 bases left between them. Germline assignment: CDR1 ENHRY and CDR2 SYGVKD. The CDR3 contains 14 residues.

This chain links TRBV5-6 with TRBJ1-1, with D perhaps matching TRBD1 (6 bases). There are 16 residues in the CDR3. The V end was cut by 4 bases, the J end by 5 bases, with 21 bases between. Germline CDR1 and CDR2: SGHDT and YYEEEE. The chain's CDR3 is CASSEPPGRGFTEAFF. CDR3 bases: TGTGCCAGCAGCGAGCCCCCCGGCAGGGGATTTACTGAAGCTTTCTTT.

The CDR3 sequence: CASSPPGEDYQETQYF. For the CDR3, the DNA is TGTGCCAGCTCACCACCAGGGGAGGATTATCAGGAGACCCAGTACTTC. The chain has TRBV18 and TRBJ2-5, with a weak D call TRBD2 (6 bases). V lost 0 bases and J lost 5, with 16 bases in between. Germline lookup yields CDR1 KGHSH and CDR2 LQKENI. The CDR3 covers 16 residues. The full variable domain, completed using reference TRBV18 and TRBJ2-5, is NAGVMQNPRHLVRRRGQEARLRCSPMKGHSHVYWYRQLPEEGLKFMVYLQKENIIDESGMPKERFSAEFPKEGPSILRIQQVVRGDSAAYFCASSPPGEDYQETQYFGPGTRLLVL.

The CDR3, as DNA: TGTGCCAGCAGTGAAATGCGGATGAACACTGAAGCTTTCTTT. Translating it yields CASSEMRMNTEAFF. This chain joins TRBV2 and TRBJ1-1, with no clear D. The CDR3 runs to 14 residues. CDR1 is SNHLY, CDR2 FYNNEI, per germline. Trimming removed 2 bases from V and 0 bases from J, with 7 bases in between.

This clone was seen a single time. Here the CDR3 reads CASRSLTGNTIYF. The CDR3 DNA sequence: TGTGCCAGCCGGTCCTTAACTGGAAACACCATATATTTT. The rearrangement uses TRBV7-9 and TRBJ1-3, with D unclear. The CDR3 has 13 amino acids. The germline CDR1 and CDR2 sequences are SEHNR and FQNEAQ (reference sequence). The germline V and J ends were trimmed by 8 bases and 2 bases, with 10 bases remaining between them.

The CDR3 DNA is TGTGCCAGCAGTTTATTCGGTCAGGGGTTCAGGAACACTGAAGCTTTCTTT. It specifies CASSLFGQGFRNTEAFF. The chain carries TRBV27 and TRBJ1-1, with D maybe TRBD1 (6 bases). The ends were cut back, 1 base at V and 1 base at J, with 16 bases in the middle. The CDR3 is 17 residues long. Germline V gives CDR1 MNHEY, CDR2 SMNVEV (reference sequence).

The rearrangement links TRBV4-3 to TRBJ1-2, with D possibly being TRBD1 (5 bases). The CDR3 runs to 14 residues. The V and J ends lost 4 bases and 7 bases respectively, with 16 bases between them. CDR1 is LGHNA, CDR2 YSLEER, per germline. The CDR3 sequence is CASSRSRLGGGYTF. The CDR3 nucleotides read TGCGCCAGCAGCCGGTCGAGACTCGGGGGTGGCTACACCTTC.

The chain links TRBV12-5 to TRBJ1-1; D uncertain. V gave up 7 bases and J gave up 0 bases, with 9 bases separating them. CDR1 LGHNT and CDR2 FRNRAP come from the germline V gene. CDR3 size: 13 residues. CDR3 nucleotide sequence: TGTGCTAGTGCCCCTCGCGTGAACACTGAAGCTTTCTTT. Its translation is CASAPRVNTEAFF.

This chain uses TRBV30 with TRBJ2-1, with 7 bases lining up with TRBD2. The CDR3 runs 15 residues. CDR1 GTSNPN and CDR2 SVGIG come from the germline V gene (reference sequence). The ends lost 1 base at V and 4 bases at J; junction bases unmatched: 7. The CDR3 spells CAWSEFSGSYNEQFF. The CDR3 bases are TGTGCCTGGAGTGAGTTTAGCGGGTCTTACAATGAGCAGTTCTTC.

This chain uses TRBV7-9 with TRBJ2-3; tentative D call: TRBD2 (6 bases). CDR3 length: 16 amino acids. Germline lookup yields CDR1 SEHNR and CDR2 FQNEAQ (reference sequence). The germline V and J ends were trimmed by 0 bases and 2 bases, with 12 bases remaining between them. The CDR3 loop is CASSLATGTYTDTQYF. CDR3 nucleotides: TGTGCCAGCAGCTTAGCAACCGGGACTTACACAGATACGCAGTATTTT. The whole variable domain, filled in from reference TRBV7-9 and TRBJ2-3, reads DTGVSQNPRHKITKRGQNVTFRCDPISEHNRLYWYRQTLGQGPEFLTYFQNEAQLEKSRLLSDRFSAERPKGSFSTLEIQRTEQGDSAMYLCASSLATGTYTDTQYFGPGTRLTVL.

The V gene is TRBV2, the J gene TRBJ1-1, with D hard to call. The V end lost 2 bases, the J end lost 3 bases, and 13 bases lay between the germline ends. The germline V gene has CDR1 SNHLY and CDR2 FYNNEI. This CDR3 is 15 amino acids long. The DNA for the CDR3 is TGTGCCAGCAGTGAATTGGGGTTGAGGGACACTGAAGCTTTCTTT. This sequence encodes CASSELGLRDTEAFF.

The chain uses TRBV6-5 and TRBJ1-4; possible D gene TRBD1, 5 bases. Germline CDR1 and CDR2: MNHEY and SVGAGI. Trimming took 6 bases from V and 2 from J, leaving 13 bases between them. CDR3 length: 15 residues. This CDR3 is CASRPGGVTNEKLFF. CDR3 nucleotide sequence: TGTGCCAGCAGGCCTGGGGGGGTTACTAATGAAAAACTGTTTTTT.

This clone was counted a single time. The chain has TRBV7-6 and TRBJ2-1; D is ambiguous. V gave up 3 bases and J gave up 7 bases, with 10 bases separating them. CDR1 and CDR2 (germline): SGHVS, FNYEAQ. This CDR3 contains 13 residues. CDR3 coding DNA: TGTGCCAGCAGCTTGAGCTACTGGAATGAGCAGTTCTTC. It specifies CASSLSYWNEQFF.

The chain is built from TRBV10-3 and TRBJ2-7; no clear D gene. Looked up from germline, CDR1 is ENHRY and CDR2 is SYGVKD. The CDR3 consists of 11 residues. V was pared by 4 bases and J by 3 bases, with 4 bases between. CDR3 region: CAISVNYEQYF. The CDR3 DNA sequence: TGTGCCATCAGTGTAAACTACGAGCAGTACTTC.

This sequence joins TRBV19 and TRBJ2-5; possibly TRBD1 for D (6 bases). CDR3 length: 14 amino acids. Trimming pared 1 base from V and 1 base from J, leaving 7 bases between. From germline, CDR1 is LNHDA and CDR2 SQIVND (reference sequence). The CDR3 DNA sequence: TGTGCCAGTAGTATAGCAGGGGTCCAAGAGACCCAGTACTTC. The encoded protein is CASSIAGVQETQYF.

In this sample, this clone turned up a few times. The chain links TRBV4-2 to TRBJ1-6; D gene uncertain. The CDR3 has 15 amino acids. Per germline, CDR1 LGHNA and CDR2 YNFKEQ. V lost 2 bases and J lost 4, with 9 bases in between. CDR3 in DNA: TGTGCCAGCAGCCAATTCCAGAGGTATAATTCACCCCTCCACTTT. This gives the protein CASSQFQRYNSPLHF.

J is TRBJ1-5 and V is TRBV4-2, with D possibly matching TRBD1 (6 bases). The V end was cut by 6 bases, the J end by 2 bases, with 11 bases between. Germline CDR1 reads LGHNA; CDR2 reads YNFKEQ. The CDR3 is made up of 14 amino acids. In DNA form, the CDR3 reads TGTGCCAGCAGTCAGACAGGACGCAATCAGCCCCAGCATTTT. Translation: CASSQTGRNQPQHF.

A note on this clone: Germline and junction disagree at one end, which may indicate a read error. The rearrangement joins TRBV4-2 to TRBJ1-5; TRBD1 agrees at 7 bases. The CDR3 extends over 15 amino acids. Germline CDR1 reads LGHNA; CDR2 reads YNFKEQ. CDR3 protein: CASSQGGAGNQPQHF. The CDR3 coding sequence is TGTGCCAGCAGTCAAGGGGGCGCCGGCAATCAGCCCCAGCATTTT.

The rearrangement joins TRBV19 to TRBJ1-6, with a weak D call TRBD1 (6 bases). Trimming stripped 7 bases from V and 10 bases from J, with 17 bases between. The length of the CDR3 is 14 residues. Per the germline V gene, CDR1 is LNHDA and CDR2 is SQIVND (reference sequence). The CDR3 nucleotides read TGTGCCAGTAATCCAACACAGGGATGGTCACCCCTCCACTTT. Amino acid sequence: CASNPTQGWSPLHF.

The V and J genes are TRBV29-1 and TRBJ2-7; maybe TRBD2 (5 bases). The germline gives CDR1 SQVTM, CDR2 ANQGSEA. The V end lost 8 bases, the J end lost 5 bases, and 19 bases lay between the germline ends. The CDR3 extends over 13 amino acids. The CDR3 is CSTALGRWDEQYF. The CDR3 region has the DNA TGCAGCACAGCCTTAGGGAGATGGGACGAGCAGTACTTC.

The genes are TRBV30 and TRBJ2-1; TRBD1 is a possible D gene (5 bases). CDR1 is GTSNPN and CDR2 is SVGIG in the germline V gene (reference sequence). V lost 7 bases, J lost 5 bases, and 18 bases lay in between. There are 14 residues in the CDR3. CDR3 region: CASSILKGDNEQFF. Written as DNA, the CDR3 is TGTGCCTCCTCTATACTTAAAGGGGACAATGAGCAGTTCTTC.

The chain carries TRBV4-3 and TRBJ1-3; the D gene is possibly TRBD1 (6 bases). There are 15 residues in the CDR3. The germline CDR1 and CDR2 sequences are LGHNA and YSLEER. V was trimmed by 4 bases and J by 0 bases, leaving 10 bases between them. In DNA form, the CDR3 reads TGCGCCAGCAGCCGCCAAGGGGGCTCTGGAAACACCATATATTTT. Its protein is CASSRQGGSGNTIYF.

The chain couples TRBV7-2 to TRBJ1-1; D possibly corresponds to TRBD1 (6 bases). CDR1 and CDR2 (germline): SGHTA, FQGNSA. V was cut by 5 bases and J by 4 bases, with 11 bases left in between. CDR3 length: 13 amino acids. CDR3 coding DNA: TGTGCCAGCAGCAGCCAGGGGAGCACTGAAGCTTTCTTT. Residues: CASSSQGSTEAFF.

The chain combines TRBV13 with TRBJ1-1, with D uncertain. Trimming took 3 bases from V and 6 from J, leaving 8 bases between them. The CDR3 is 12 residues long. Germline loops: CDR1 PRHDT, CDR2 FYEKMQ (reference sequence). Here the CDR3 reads CASSFQVPEAFF. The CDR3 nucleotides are TGTGCCAGCAGCTTCCAGGTCCCTGAAGCTTTCTTT.